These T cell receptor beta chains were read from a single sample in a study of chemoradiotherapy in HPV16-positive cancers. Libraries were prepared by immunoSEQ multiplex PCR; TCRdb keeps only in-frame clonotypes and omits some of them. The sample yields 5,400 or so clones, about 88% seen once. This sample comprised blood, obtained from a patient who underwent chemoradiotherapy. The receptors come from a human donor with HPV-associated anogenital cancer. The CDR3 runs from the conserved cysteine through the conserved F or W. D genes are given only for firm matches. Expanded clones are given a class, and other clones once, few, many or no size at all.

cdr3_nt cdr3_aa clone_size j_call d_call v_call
TGTGCCAGCAGGGGGACTAGCGGGTTATCCGGGGAGCTGTTTTTT CASRGTSGLSGELFF few TRBJ2-2 TRBD2 TRBV6-1
TGTGCCAGCAGCTTAGGTGCGGGAAGGGCTGAAAAACTGTTTTTT CASSLGAGRAEKLFF . TRBJ1-4 . TRBV7-2
TGTGCCAGCAGCTTATACGGGGTCCAACTTTACAATGAGCAGTTCTTC CASSLYGVQLYNEQFF . TRBJ2-1 . TRBV11-2
TGTGCCAGCAGCTCACCGAGTAGCTCCTACAATGAGCAGTTCTTC CASSSPSSSYNEQFF . TRBJ2-1 . TRBV7-2
TGTGCCAGTACGGGGGGCGCGATGAACACTGAAGCTTTCTTT CASTGGAMNTEAFF . TRBJ1-1 . TRBV19
TGCGCCAGCAGTCGGGACAGGGGCAGTGAAAAACTGTTTTTT CASSRDRGSEKLFF . TRBJ1-4 TRBD1 TRBV4-3
TGTGCCAGCAGCTCGCGACAGGCAACTAATGAAAAACTGTTTTTT CASSSRQATNEKLFF once TRBJ1-4 . TRBV7-9
TGTGCCAGCAGCCTTGACAGGGGGACTGAAGCTTTCTTT CASSLDRGTEAFF once TRBJ1-1 TRBD1 TRBV11-3
TGTGCCAGCAGCTTGTCGACGGGGGAGGACATTCAGTACTTC CASSLSTGEDIQYF few TRBJ2-4 . TRBV5-4
TGTGCCGGGCGGTTTACAGAGACGGCCGGCTATGGCTACACCTTC CAGRFTETAGYGYTF once TRBJ1-2 . TRBV21-1
TGTGCCAGCAGCGACAGGGGTTTCACCGGGGAGCTGTTTTTT CASSDRGFTGELFF . TRBJ2-2 TRBD1 TRBV14
TGCGCCAGCAGCCTGTCGGGCGGGGGAGGTACTGAAGCTTTCTTT CASSLSGGGGTEAFF . TRBJ1-1 . TRBV5-1
TGTGCCACCAGCAGAATTGGGACGGGAATATCCTACGAGCAGTACTTC CATSRIGTGISYEQYF . TRBJ2-7 . TRBV15
TGCAGCGTTGAAGAGGCGGTTACGGGCTACACCTTC CSVEEAVTGYTF . TRBJ1-2 . TRBV29-1
TGCGCCAGCAGCCAAGACCTGGGACTAGCCCCCGGGGAGCTGTTTTTT CASSQDLGLAPGELFF . TRBJ2-2 TRBD2 TRBV4-1
TGTGCCAGCAGCTTAGTGCTGGGGCAGCCCCAAGAGACCCAGTACTTC CASSLVLGQPQETQYF . TRBJ2-5 . TRBV7-2
TGTGCCATCAGTGAGTCGGGGGGGGCGCGAACCGGGGAGCTGTTTTTT CAISESGGARTGELFF . TRBJ2-2 . TRBV10-3
TGTGCCAGCAGTGCCTCGAGGGGCGCCAATGGCGAGCAGTACTTC CASSASRGANGEQYF . TRBJ2-7 . TRBV6-1
TGTGCCAGCAGCTTAGCCATTGAAGGTGAAGCTTTCTTT CASSLAIEGEAFF . TRBJ1-1 . TRBV11-2
TGTGCCAGCAGTTTAAGACGTCAGAGTCTCTACGAGCAGTACTTC CASSLRRQSLYEQYF . TRBJ2-7 . TRBV27
TGTGCCAGCAGCGTAGATCAAGGGCAGGACGAGCAGTACTTC CASSVDQGQDEQYF . TRBJ2-7 . TRBV9
TGTGCCAGCAGTTTATCCCGACTAGCGGGGGGCACCGGGGAGCTGTTTTTT CASSLSRLAGGTGELFF . TRBJ2-2 TRBD2 TRBV27
TGCGCCAGCAGCCAAGGGACAGGGACAAATGAAAAACTGTTTTTT CASSQGTGTNEKLFF . TRBJ1-4 TRBD1 TRBV4-3
TGTGCCAGCAGCCCCGGACTCCAAGTCGAGCAGTACTTC CASSPGLQVEQYF . TRBJ2-7 . TRBV5-4
TGTGCCAGTAGTACCTCGACGGGCCCTCGGCATTTT CASSTSTGPRHF . TRBJ1-5 . TRBV19
TGTGCCAGCAGCCAATCTGGCGACAAAACCGGGGAGCTGTTTTTT CASSQSGDKTGELFF . TRBJ2-2 . TRBV7-3
TGTGCCAGCAAGGGGGCGACTGAAGCTTTCTTT CASKGATEAFF . TRBJ1-1 TRBD1 TRBV6-5
TGTGCCAGCTCACAACTCGGACAGGGAAGCAATCAGCCCCAGCATTTT CASSQLGQGSNQPQHF . TRBJ1-5 TRBD1 TRBV18
TGTGCGAGCGGGGACAATGAGCAGTTCTTC CASGDNEQFF . TRBJ2-1 TRBD2 TRBV6-1
TGTGCCACATCCCCGACAGGAGCCAACGTCCTGACTTTC CATSPTGANVLTF . TRBJ2-6 . TRBV19
TGTGCCACCAGCAAAACCCTGGGACAGCAGAACACTGAAGCTTTCTTT CATSKTLGQQNTEAFF once TRBJ1-1 TRBD1 TRBV15
TGTGCCAGCAGCGGAAATAGCAATCAGCCCCAGCATTTT CASSGNSNQPQHF . TRBJ1-5 . TRBV7-8
TGTGCCAGTAGTATATCTCTGGCGAGCTCTGGAAACACCATATATTTT CASSISLASSGNTIYF . TRBJ1-3 . TRBV19
TGTGCCAGCAGCTTAATCCAGGGGAACGAGCAGTACTTC CASSLIQGNEQYF . TRBJ2-7 . TRBV7-9
TGTGCCAGTAGACCCGCCGGGACTAGTTCAGGCAATGAGCAGTTCTTC CASRPAGTSSGNEQFF . TRBJ2-1 TRBD2 TRBV19
TGCGCCAGCAGCCGAGAAACAGGGGTCGGTGCTTTCTTT CASSRETGVGAFF . TRBJ1-1 TRBD1 TRBV4-3